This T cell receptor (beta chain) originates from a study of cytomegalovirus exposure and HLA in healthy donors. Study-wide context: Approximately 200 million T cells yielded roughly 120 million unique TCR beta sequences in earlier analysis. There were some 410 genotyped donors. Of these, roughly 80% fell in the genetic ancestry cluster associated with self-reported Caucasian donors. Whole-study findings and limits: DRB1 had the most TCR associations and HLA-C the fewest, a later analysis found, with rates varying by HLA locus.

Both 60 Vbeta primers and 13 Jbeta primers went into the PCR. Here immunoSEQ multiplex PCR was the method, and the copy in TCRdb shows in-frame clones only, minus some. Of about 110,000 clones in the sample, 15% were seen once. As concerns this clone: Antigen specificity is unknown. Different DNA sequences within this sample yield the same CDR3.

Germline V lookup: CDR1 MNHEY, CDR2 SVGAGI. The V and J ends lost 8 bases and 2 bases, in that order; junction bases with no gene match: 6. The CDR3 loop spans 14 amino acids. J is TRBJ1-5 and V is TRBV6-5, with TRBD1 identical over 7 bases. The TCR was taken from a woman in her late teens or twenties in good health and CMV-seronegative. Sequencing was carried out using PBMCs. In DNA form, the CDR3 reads TGTGCCAGCTCCACCGGGACAGGCAATCAGCCCCAGCATTTT. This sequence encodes CASSTGTGNQPQHF.